The 14 T cell receptor beta chains below were found in one sample sequenced in a study of cytomegalovirus exposure and HLA in healthy donors. The PCR was carried out with 60 Vbeta primers and 13 Jbeta primers. Clones were read by immunoSEQ multiplex PCR, and TCRdb kept only the in-frame ones, dropping some. The data show some 64,000 clones, roughly 90% seen once. Input material: PBMCs. Source of these receptors: a man aged 25-40 years in good health and CMV-seropositive.

The rearrangement uses TRBV7-2 and TRBJ2-7; perhaps TRBD2 as D (5 bases). Trimming cost V 0 bases and J 7 bases, with 10 bases left between them. The germline V gene encodes CDR1 SGHTA and CDR2 FQGNSA. This CDR3 spans 13 amino acids. CDR3 DNA sequence: TGTGCCAGCAGCTTAGCGGGGAGCAGGGAGCAGTACTTC. Protein sequence: CASSLAGSREQYF.

V usage is TRBV9 and J usage is TRBJ2-7, with 11 positions matching TRBD2. Germline V lookup: CDR1 SGDLS, CDR2 YYNGEE. The CDR3 covers 14 residues. V dropped 1 base and J dropped 6; count of bases not matched to a gene: 3. The CDR3 region has the DNA TGTGCCAGCAGCGTACTAGCGGGAGGTGGCGAGCAGTACTTC. Protein sequence: CASSVLAGGGEQYF. Variable domain in full (rest from reference TRBV9 and TRBJ2-7): DSGVTQTPKHLITATGQRVTLRCSPRSGDLSVYWYQQSLDQGLQFLIQYYNGEERAKGNILERFSAQQFPDLHSELNLSSLELGDSALYFCASSVLAGGGEQYFGPGTRLTVT.

This sequence joins TRBV28 and TRBJ2-3, with D possibly TRBD1 on 5 matching bases. Germline V CDR1 and CDR2: MDHEN, SYDVKM. The CDR3 loop spans 17 amino acids. V dropped 6 bases and J dropped 4 bases, with 23 bases sitting between them. CDR3 sequence: CASRPTDRFRGPDTQYF. CDR3 DNA sequence: TGTGCCAGCAGACCCACGGACCGCTTTAGGGGTCCAGATACGCAGTATTTT.

V and J are TRBV4-2 and TRBJ2-2; the match to TRBD2 covers 7 bases. The germline CDR1 and CDR2 sequences are LGHNA and YNFKEQ. Unmatched junction bases numbered 7, after V lost 0 bases and J lost 0 bases. This CDR3 comprises 18 residues. The CDR3 loop reads CASSQDYGLVANTGELFF. The CDR3 region has the DNA TGTGCCAGCAGCCAAGACTATGGACTAGTCGCGAACACCGGGGAGCTGTTTTTT.

V usage is TRBV7-9 and J usage is TRBJ1-4; possibly TRBD1 for D (6 bases). The V gene's germline CDR1 is SEHNR and CDR2 FQNEAQ (reference sequence). V lost 5 bases and J lost 6, with 16 bases in between. This CDR3 has 15 amino acids. The CDR3 loop is CASSPRGGADEKLFF. The CDR3 region has the DNA TGTGCCAGCAGCCCCAGAGGGGGGGCGGATGAAAAACTGTTTTTT.

This chain links TRBV6-6 with TRBJ2-3, with 9 bases matching TRBD1. Trimming cost V 2 bases and J 3 bases; bases outside gene matches: 6. CDR1 and CDR2 (germline): MNHNY, SVGAGI (reference sequence). The CDR3 spans 16 residues. CDR3 sequence: CASSYGTGSETDTQYF. The CDR3 coding sequence is TGTGCCAGCAGTTACGGGACAGGGAGCGAGACAGATACGCAGTATTTT.

This chain uses TRBV6-1 with TRBJ1-1; a possible D gene is TRBD1 (5 bases). The germline V gene encodes CDR1 MNHNS and CDR2 SASEGT. This CDR3 has 15 residues. Deletions cut 6 bases from V and 5 bases from J, with 19 bases between. The CDR3 DNA follows: TGTGCCAGCAGACGGCCTGGCGGGGCCTTAACTGAAGCTTTCTTT. Protein sequence: CASRRPGGALTEAFF.

The chain joins TRBV28 to TRBJ1-1, with TRBD1 identical over 7 bases. Germline CDR1 and CDR2: MDHEN and SYDVKM. The J segment lost 1 base and the V segment lost 8 bases, leaving 7 bases of the junction unmatched. The CDR3 extends over 14 amino acids. The CDR3 bases are TGTGCCAGCTCCCCGGACAGGCCGAACACTGAAGCTTTCTTT. Amino acids: CASSPDRPNTEAFF.

The chain couples TRBV7-9 to TRBJ2-1; 7 positions match TRBD2. Germline CDR1 and CDR2: SEHNR and FQNEAQ (reference sequence). CDR3 length: 17 amino acids. V dropped 4 bases and J dropped 2; count of bases not matched to a gene: 11. For the CDR3, the DNA is TGTGCCAGCAGCTCCACTTCCGGGACTACCACCTACAATGAGCAGTTCTTC. It translates to CASSSTSGTTTYNEQFF.

This clone was counted only a few times. The rearrangement links TRBV5-4 to TRBJ2-7, with 10 bases aligning to TRBD2. The CDR3 is made up of 15 amino acids. The germline V gene encodes CDR1 SGHNT and CDR2 YYREEE (reference sequence). V was pared by 3 bases and J by 2 bases, with 5 bases of the junction left unmatched. The CDR3 region is CASSSPGLATYEQYF. As DNA, the CDR3 is TGTGCCAGCAGCTCCCCGGGACTAGCGACCTACGAGCAGTACTTC.

This chain joins TRBV5-8 and TRBJ1-1; D remains ambiguous. This CDR3 is 15 amino acids long. Trimming removed 4 bases from V and 4 bases from J, with 17 bases in between. The V gene's germline CDR1 is SGHTS and CDR2 YDEGEE. CDR3: CASSLEGRIGTEAFF. CDR3 bases: TGTGCCAGCAGCCTCGAAGGGAGGATCGGCACTGAAGCTTTCTTT. Looking up the rest from reference TRBV5-8 and TRBJ1-1 gives the full variable domain: EAGVTQSPTHLIKTRGQQATLRCSPISGHTSVYWYQQALGLGLQFLLWYDEGEERNRGNFPPRFSGRQFPNYSSELNVNALELEDSALYLCASSLEGRIGTEAFFGQGTRLTVV.

This chain uses TRBV5-1 with TRBJ2-7, with D maybe TRBD1 (7 bases). V lost 2 bases and J 6 bases, leaving 21 bases between the germline ends. The germline gives CDR1 SGHRS, CDR2 YFSETQ. There are 16 residues in the CDR3. The CDR3 is CASSLVPLGQGGEQYF. For the CDR3, the DNA is TGCGCCAGCAGCTTAGTCCCCCTGGGCCAGGGGGGCGAGCAGTACTTC.

The J gene is TRBJ2-2, the V gene TRBV27, with 9 bases aligning to TRBD2. This CDR3 is 16 amino acids long. Germline-derived CDR1 and CDR2 are MNHEY and SMNVEV (reference sequence). With V trimmed by 3 bases and J by 3 bases, 5 bases remained unmatched. The CDR3 DNA follows: TGTGCCAGCAGTTTCATGACTAGCGGAGACACCGGGGAGCTGTTTTTT. Residues: CASSFMTSGDTGELFF.

The chain employs TRBV10-2 and TRBJ1-5, with a weak D call TRBD1 (5 bases). The CDR3 contains 14 residues. CDR1 WSHSY and CDR2 SAAADI come from the germline V gene. V lost 3 bases and J lost 2, with 8 bases in between. CDR3 DNA sequence: TGCGCCAGCAGTGACTCAGGGCGCAATCAGCCCCAGCATTTT. It specifies CASSDSGRNQPQHF.